Presented here are 24 T cell receptor beta chains from one specimen sequenced in a study of control samples from healthy donors and cancer patients. The protocol was immunoSEQ multiplex PCR, while the TCRdb copy is restricted to in-frame clones and leaves out a portion. The sample holds under 30,000 clones, around 90% seen once. The sequenced material came from formalin-fixed, paraffin-embedded tissue. The receptor source for this set is a female donor with melanoma.

The rearrangement links TRBV4-1 to TRBJ1-3; D not certain. The CDR3 loop spans 17 amino acids. CDR1 is MGHRA, CDR2 YSYEKL, per germline. Trimming cost V 4 bases and J 0 bases, with 16 bases left between them. The CDR3 DNA follows: TGCGCCAGCAGCCTGAGAGATACAGCTATCTCTGGAAACACCATATATTTT. Translating it yields CASSLRDTAISGNTIYF.

This clone appeared once. This rearrangement joins TRBV10-3 to TRBJ2-6; 8 bases are a match to TRBD1. This CDR3 region has 11 residues. Germline V gene data show CDR1 as ENHRY and CDR2 as SYGVKD. V lost 4 bases, J lost 13 bases, and 0 bases stayed unmatched. CDR3: CAISGTGVLTF. The CDR3 DNA reads TGTGCCATCAGTGGGACAGGGGTCCTGACTTTC.

CDR3 nucleotide sequence: TGCAGCGCAGGGGGCAGTGAAGCTTTCTTT. This encodes CSAGGSEAFF. This chain joins TRBV29-1 and TRBJ1-1; TRBD1 matches at 8 bases. Germline-derived CDR1 and CDR2 are SQVTM and ANQGSEA. This CDR3 is built from 10 residues. Unmatched junction bases numbered 2, after V lost 7 bases and J lost 7 bases.

CDR3 in DNA: TGTGCCAGCAGCTTTACAGGGGACTGGAACACTGAAGCTTTCTTT. It translates to CASSFTGDWNTEAFF. The chain recombines TRBV5-6 with TRBJ1-1; 7 positions match TRBD1. Looked up from germline, CDR1 is SGHDT and CDR2 is YYEEEE. There are 15 residues in the CDR3. The V gene end was trimmed by 2 bases and the J gene end by 1 base; junction bases not matched to a gene: 5.

This clone was counted only a few times. This sequence joins TRBV11-2 and TRBJ1-5; D remains unclear. Germline CDR1 SGHAT, CDR2 FQNNGV. This CDR3 contains 16 residues. V was shortened by 5 bases and J by 9 bases, with 23 bases between the two germline ends. The CDR3: CASSPRTGVGEGPQHF. Here the CDR3 DNA reads TGTGCCAGCAGCCCCCGGACGGGAGTGGGAGAGGGGCCCCAGCATTTT. Based on the CDR3 plus reference TRBV11-2 and TRBJ1-5, the full variable domain is EAGVAQSPRYKIIEKRQSVAFWCNPISGHATLYWYQQILGQGPKLLIQFQNNGVVDDSQLPKDRFSAERLKGVDSTLKIQPAKLEDSAVYLCASSPRTGVGEGPQHFGDGTRLSIL.

V gene TRBV3-1 (or the pseudogene TRBV3-2) combines with J gene TRBJ2-1, with 7 bases identical to TRBD2. Germline CDR1 is LGHDT and CDR2 is YNNKEL (reference sequence). V shed 4 bases and J 3 bases; nucleotides not matched to a gene: 6. The CDR3 runs 15 residues. The CDR3 sequence is CASSRAGAYYNEQFF. DNA of the CDR3: TGTGCCAGCAGCCGGGCGGGAGCGTACTACAATGAGCAGTTCTTC.

The chain couples TRBV2 to TRBJ2-2; 7 bases fit TRBD2. Looked up from germline, CDR1 is SNHLY and CDR2 is FYNNEI. V trimming: 6 bases; J trimming: 8 bases; junction bases outside the gene matches: 9. The CDR3 spans 14 residues. CDR3 amino acids: CASRTSLKDGELFF. Written as DNA, the CDR3 is TGTGCCAGCAGGACTAGCCTTAAAGATGGGGAGCTGTTTTTT.

The V call is TRBV5-1, the J call TRBJ2-1; 11 bases match TRBD2. The germline V gene encodes CDR1 SGHRS and CDR2 YFSETQ. The CDR3 runs to 16 residues. V trimming: 4 bases; J trimming: 10 bases; junction bases outside the gene matches: 13. CDR3 loop: CASSPGLTSGAEEQFF. The CDR3 DNA is TGCGCCAGCAGCCCAGGGTTGACTAGCGGGGCGGAGGAGCAGTTCTTC.

V gene TRBV5-1 combines with J gene TRBJ2-1; TRBD2 might be the D (5 bases). With 1 base removed from V and 3 bases from J, the gap between germline ends came to 11 bases. This CDR3 region has 15 residues. Germline V gene lookup returns CDR1 SGHRS and CDR2 YFSETQ. The CDR3 here is CASSLPPSSYNEQFF. In nucleotides, the CDR3 is TGCGCCAGCAGCTTGCCCCCTAGCAGCTACAATGAGCAGTTCTTC.

Notes on this clone: The sample contains more than one DNA sequence encoding this CDR3. This chain joins TRBV7-9 and TRBJ1-3, with 7 positions matching TRBD1. Trimming at V came to 2 bases and at J to 10 bases, leaving 23 bases not matched to a gene. CDR1 is SEHNR, CDR2 FQNEAQ, per germline (reference sequence). The CDR3 has 19 amino acids. CDR3 sequence: CASSLSDRLNTPVGNTIYF. Here the CDR3 DNA reads TGTGCCAGCAGCTTATCGGACAGGCTTAACACTCCAGTTGGGAATACCATATATTTT. Full variable domain (outside the CDR3, taken from reference TRBV7-9 and TRBJ1-3): DTGVSQNPRHKITKRGQNVTFRCDPISEHNRLYWYRQTLGQGPEFLTYFQNEAQLEKSRLLSDRFSAERPKGSFSTLEIQRTEQGDSAMYLCASSLSDRLNTPVGNTIYFGEGSWLTVV.

The V call is TRBV5-1, the J call TRBJ1-1; D gene unclear. V lost 3 bases and J 2 bases, leaving 14 bases between the germline ends. The length of the CDR3 is 15 residues. Germline V gene data show CDR1 as SGHRS and CDR2 as YFSETQ. The chain's CDR3 is CASSSATLINTEAFF. CDR3 in DNA: TGCGCCAGCAGCTCGGCGACACTGATAAACACTGAAGCTTTCTTT. The variable domain in full, with the rest retrieved from reference TRBV5-1 and TRBJ1-1, is KAGVTQTPRYLIKTRGQQVTLSCSPISGHRSVSWYQQTPGQGLQFLFEYFSETQRNKGNFPGRFSGRQFSNSRSEMNVSTLELGDSALYLCASSSATLINTEAFFGQGTRLTVV.

This clone showed up just once. The chain carries TRBV30 and TRBJ1-5; 8 bases agree with TRBD1. Germline V gene lookup returns CDR1 GTSNPN and CDR2 SVGIG (reference sequence). The CDR3 covers 16 residues. The J segment lost 5 bases and the V segment lost 4 bases, leaving 13 bases of the junction unmatched. The CDR3: CAWTNKGQGRYQPQHF. CDR3 DNA: TGTGCCTGGACGAATAAAGGACAGGGTAGATATCAGCCCCAGCATTTT.

V and J are TRBV7-2 and TRBJ2-1; 9 bases are shared with TRBD2. Germline CDR1 is SGHTA and CDR2 is FQGNSA. The CDR3 has 14 amino acids. V lost 1 base to trimming and J lost 6 bases; unmatched junction nucleotides: 1. CDR3 sequence: CASSLVAGVNEQFF. CDR3 nucleotide sequence: TGTGCCAGCAGCTTAGTAGCGGGAGTCAATGAGCAGTTCTTC.

CDR3 bases: TGTGCCACCGGGACAACTCTCTACAATGAGCAGTTCTTC. It encodes CATGTTLYNEQFF. The rearrangement links TRBV2 to TRBJ2-1; D perhaps matches TRBD1 (6 bases). The CDR3 is made up of 13 amino acids. Germline CDR1 SNHLY, CDR2 FYNNEI. Deletions cut 10 bases from V and 3 bases from J, with 13 bases between.

The gene calls are TRBV3-1 (or the pseudogene TRBV3-2) and TRBJ2-1; TRBD2 agrees at 13 bases. The junction had 11 bases not matched to a gene; V was cut back by 4 bases and J by 5 bases. This CDR3 has 18 amino acids. The germline CDR1 and CDR2 sequences are LGHDT and YNNKEL (reference sequence). The CDR3 spells CASSPGLAGSSVHNEQFF. In DNA, the CDR3 is TGTGCCAGCAGCCCGGGACTAGCGGGATCGAGCGTCCACAATGAGCAGTTCTTC.

The chain employs TRBV19 and TRBJ1-5; no clear D gene. The ends were cut back, 0 bases at V and 12 bases at J, with 12 bases in the middle. This CDR3 region has 13 residues. Per the germline V gene, CDR1 is LNHDA and CDR2 is SQIVND (reference sequence). CDR3 loop: CASSIDRYENQHF. CDR3 sequence (DNA): TGTGCCAGTAGTATAGATCGGTATGAAAACCAGCATTTT.

The chain joins TRBV19 to TRBJ1-5; D unclear. Trimming took 0 bases from V and 7 from J, leaving 7 bases between them. Germline-derived CDR1 and CDR2 are LNHDA and SQIVND (reference sequence). The CDR3 consists of 13 residues. CDR3 residues: CASSIDFRQPQHF. The CDR3 nucleotides are TGTGCCAGTAGTATAGATTTTCGCCAGCCCCAGCATTTT.

V and J are TRBV5-4 and TRBJ2-7, with 16 bases matching TRBD2. The CDR3 is made up of 17 amino acids. Germline CDR1 is SGHNT and CDR2 is YYREEE (reference sequence). V lost 0 bases and J lost 5; bases outside the gene matches: 5. CDR3 nucleotide sequence: TGTGCCAGCAGCTTGGGGGGACTAGCGGGAGGGTTAAACGAGCAGTACTTC. This encodes CASSLGGLAGGLNEQYF.

V usage is TRBV18 and J usage is TRBJ1-5; D ambiguous. CDR1 and CDR2 from the germline V gene are KGHSH and LQKENI. The germline V and J ends were trimmed by 6 bases and 0 bases, with 9 bases remaining between them. The length of the CDR3 is 14 residues. The chain's CDR3 is CASSVGNSNQPQHF. DNA of the CDR3: TGTGCCAGCTCGGTAGGAAATAGCAATCAGCCCCAGCATTTT.

CDR3 sequence reads: CASSGSRNDEKLFF. The CDR3 nucleotides are TGTGCCAGCAGCGGAAGCCGAAATGATGAAAAACTGTTTTTT. The V call is TRBV7-9, the J call TRBJ1-4; D is uncertain. The V and J ends lost 5 bases and 6 bases respectively, with 13 bases between them. The germline V gene encodes CDR1 SEHNR and CDR2 FQNEAQ (reference sequence). The CDR3 runs to 14 residues.

The chain has TRBV3-1 (or the pseudogene TRBV3-2) and TRBJ1-3; D is uncertain. Germline CDR1 is LGHDT and CDR2 is YNNKEL (reference sequence). The CDR3 has 12 residues. Between the trimmed V and J ends, which lost 4 bases and 0 bases, there was a span of 1 base. The CDR3 nucleotides read TGTGCCAGCAGCCCCTCTGGAAACACCATATATTTT. Its translation: CASSPSGNTIYF.

The V and J genes are TRBV27 and TRBJ2-5; 10 nucleotides match TRBD2. CDR1 is MNHEY and CDR2 is SMNVEV in the germline V gene (reference sequence). J lost 8 bases, V lost 2 bases, and 11 bases had no gene match. There are 16 residues in the CDR3. The CDR3, as DNA: TGTGCCAGCAGTTTACTTGGGTCTAGCGGGAGCAAAACCCAGTACTTC. It translates to CASSLLGSSGSKTQYF.

V is TRBV7-2 and J is TRBJ1-4; D unresolved. This CDR3 region has 15 residues. CDR1 and CDR2 (germline): SGHTA, FQGNSA. Trimming left V 1 base short and J 5 bases short, with 11 bases between. The CDR3 region is CASSLEWGRNEKLFF. DNA of the CDR3: TGTGCCAGCAGCTTAGAGTGGGGAAGGAATGAAAAACTGTTTTTT.

A single count supports this clone. The genes are TRBV4-1 and TRBJ2-1, with 8 bases identical to TRBD2. The CDR3 sequence is 17 residues long. Trimming at V came to 4 bases and at J to 4 bases, leaving 12 bases not matched to a gene. Germline CDR1 is MGHRA and CDR2 is YSYEKL. CDR3 sequence reads: CASSPFQNGRDYNEQFF. CDR3 DNA: TGCGCCAGCAGCCCTTTTCAGAACGGGAGGGATTACAATGAGCAGTTCTTC.